Below are 11 T cell receptor beta chains sequenced from a single sample in a study of regulatory T cells in long-lasting Graves disease. Regarding time point: newly diagnosed GD, antithyroid drugs for less than 3 months. PBMCs were the source of the RNA used for TCR sequencing. Building the TCR beta libraries relied on iRepertoire HTBI primers, and CDR3 regions underwent Arm-PCR. One entry per CDR3 protein results from TCRdb running MiXCR on the multiplex PCR reads. The repertoire consists of roughly 500,000 distinct CDR3 sequences, with 12% occurring once and the leading ten covering roughly 8.9%. The data also belong to a second study, concerning T cells in Graves' hyperthyroidism and ophthalmopathy.

Sequenced material: peripheral blood mononuclear cells (PBMCs), taken at new diagnosis, from a patient treated with antithyroid drugs. Receptor source: a woman aged 30 to 39 with Graves disease.

This clonotype was seen at least ten times. The V gene is TRBV7-9, the J gene TRBJ1-4; 7 nucleotides line up with TRBD1. The CDR3 is 15 residues long. Germline lookup yields CDR1 SEHNR and CDR2 FQNEAQ (reference sequence). V lost 1 base and J lost 5; bases outside the gene matches: 4. The CDR3 sequence: CASSLGVDRNEKLFF. CDR3 DNA: TGTGCCAGCAGCTTAGGGGTGGACAGGAATGAAAAACTGTTTTTT. The full variable domain, its missing parts supplied by reference TRBV7-9 and TRBJ1-4, is DTGVSQNPRHKITKRGQNVTFRCDPISEHNRLYWYRQTLGQGPEFLTYFQNEAQLEKSRLLSDRFSAERPKGSFSTLEIQRTEQGDSAMYLCASSLGVDRNEKLFFGSGTQLSVL.

This clonotype was counted only a few times. The chain uses TRBV9 and TRBJ2-1; 8 positions agree with TRBD2. CDR3 length: 11 amino acids. The germline CDR1 and CDR2 sequences are SGDLS and YYNGEE. The J segment lost 15 bases and the V segment lost 2 bases, leaving 4 bases of the junction unmatched. The CDR3 region is CASSVFGRGFF. For the CDR3, the DNA is TGTGCCAGCAGCGTGTTCGGGAGGGGGTTCTTC.

This clonotype occurred many times. The chain has TRBV11-2 and TRBJ1-1; TRBD1 is a possible D gene (5 bases). The CDR3 consists of 13 residues. Germline V CDR1 and CDR2: SGHAT, FQNNGV. V lost 8 bases and J 5 bases, leaving 15 bases between the germline ends. DNA of the CDR3: TGTGCCAGCGCCTTCATGTGGGGGACTGAAGCTTTCTTT. Its protein is CASAFMWGTEAFF.

This clonotype has a handful of counts. This chain joins TRBV9 and TRBJ1-5, with D hard to call. The germline CDR1 and CDR2 sequences are SGDLS and YYNGEE. The CDR3 is 14 residues long. V was clipped by 0 bases and J by 4 bases, with 8 bases between them. In nucleotides, the CDR3 is TGTGCCAGCAGCGTAGAACCAGGAAATCAGCCCCAGCATTTT. Its translation: CASSVEPGNQPQHF.

This clonotype was counted many times. The rearrangement links TRBV5-1 to TRBJ1-1; D uncertain. Looked up from germline, CDR1 is SGHRS and CDR2 is YFSETQ. The CDR3 is made up of 12 amino acids. Trimming left V 0 bases short and J 4 bases short, with 4 bases between. As DNA, the CDR3 is TGCGCCAGCAGCTTGGTGAGCACTGAAGCTTTCTTT. Its protein is CASSLVSTEAFF.

This clonotype was seen ten or more times. The J gene is TRBJ2-7, the V gene TRBV15, with D uncertain. The CDR3 sequence is 14 residues long. CDR1 LNHNV and CDR2 YYDKDF come from the germline V gene (reference sequence). With 3 bases removed from V and 4 bases from J, the gap between germline ends came to 13 bases. The CDR3 nucleotides are TGTGCCACCAGCAGGGGTATTGGGTCTTACGAGCAGTACTTC. This translates into CATSRGIGSYEQYF. Full variable domain (missing parts from reference TRBV15 and TRBJ2-7): DAMVIQNPRYQVTQFGKPVTLSCSQTLNHNVMYWYQQKSSQAPKLLFHYYDKDFNNEADTPDNFQSRRPNTSFCFLDIRSPGLGDTAMYLCATSRGIGSYEQYFGPGTRLTVT.

There are a few counts of this clonotype. A much larger clone sits a single nucleotide away, making a read error possible. The chain recombines TRBV12-3 or TRBV12-4 with TRBJ2-7; D is perhaps TRBD1 or TRBD2 (5 bases each). The CDR3 loop spans 17 amino acids. The ends were cut back, 3 bases at V and 5 bases at J, with 23 bases in the middle. The chain's CDR3 is CASSFSPPGPLLHEQYF. The CDR3 DNA reads TGTGCCAGCAGTTTTAGCCCACCGGGACCCCTTCTCCACGAGCAGTACTTC.

There are many counts of this clonotype. The J gene is TRBJ1-1, the V gene TRBV11-2; the match to TRBD1 covers 7 bases. CDR1 SGHAT and CDR2 FQNNGV come from the germline V gene. The CDR3 runs 15 residues. After removal of 3 bases from V and 3 bases from J, the junction contained 7 bases not matched to a gene. DNA for the CDR3: TGTGCCAGCAGCTTGGCCGCGACAGGGTACACTGAAGCTTTCTTT. Translating it yields CASSLAATGYTEAFF.

This clonotype was found many times. The chain has TRBV12-3 or TRBV12-4 and TRBJ2-5, with 8 bases aligning to TRBD1. Trimming removed 7 bases from V and 5 bases from J; junction bases left unmatched: 12. The CDR3 extends over 15 amino acids. CDR3 loop: CASTVGQGAGETQYF. The CDR3 region has the DNA TGTGCCAGCACAGTGGGGCAGGGGGCGGGCGAGACCCAGTACTTC.

This clonotype occurred many times. The chain joins TRBV7-2 to TRBJ1-2; the match to TRBD1 covers 10 bases. This CDR3 comprises 16 residues. The junction had 10 bases not matched to a gene; V was cut back by 5 bases and J by 4 bases. Germline loops: CDR1 SGHTA, CDR2 FQGNSA. The CDR3: CASSLDSGTGAYGYTF. In nucleotides, the CDR3 is TGTGCCAGCAGCCTAGATTCCGGGACAGGGGCCTATGGCTACACCTTC.

This clonotype was found many times. The chain carries TRBV6-1 and TRBJ2-7; 7 nucleotides match TRBD1. The CDR3 spans 14 residues. With 3 bases clipped from V and 5 bases from J, the junction kept 7 bases outside the gene matches. Germline CDR1 and CDR2: MNHNS and SASEGT. CDR3: CASSDDRAGNEQYF. DNA of the CDR3: TGTGCCAGCAGTGACGACAGGGCGGGCAACGAGCAGTACTTC.